These T cell receptor beta chains were read from a single sample in a study of prognosis after radiotherapy for stage I lung cancer. TCRdb itself ran the multiplex PCR reads through MiXCR, one entry per CDR3 protein. The profile covers under 20,000 distinct CDR3 sequences, with 45% to 55% appearing a single time and about 30% taken by the ten largest. The source material was PBMCs, sampled before or after stereotactic body radiation therapy (not recorded which). The receptors here all came from a donor over 45 with non-small cell lung cancer. The CDR3 runs from the conserved cysteine through the conserved F or W. D genes are given only for firm matches. Clone size is stated in some rows and not others, as once, few, many or a class when expanded.

V	D	size	J	DNA	CDR3
TRBV12-3/TRBV12-4	TRBD1	NA	TRBJ1-1	TGTGCCAGCAGCCACAGGGGGACGTTCACTGAAGCTTTCTTT	CASSHRGTFTEAFF
TRBV3-1	TRBD1	many	TRBJ1-3	TGTGCCAGCAGCCTTGGACAGGGCGGAAACACCATATATTTT	CASSLGQGGNTIYF
TRBV4-1	TRBD2	many	TRBJ2-2	TGCGCCAGCAGTTTAGCGGGAGGCAACACCGGGGAGCTGTTTTTT	CASSLAGGNTGELFF
TRBV4-1	NA	many	TRBJ1-5	TGCGCCAGCAGCCAAGTGGGCGGGCCTTATCAGCCCCAGCATTTT	CASSQVGGPYQPQHF
TRBV28	TRBD2	NA	TRBJ2-2	TGTGCCAGAAGTACCCAGCGGGAGCTCGCCGGGGAGCTGTTTTTT	CARSTQRELAGELFF
TRBV20-1	TRBD1	many	TRBJ2-7	TGCGGCGTGACAGGGGAAAGGTACGAGCAGTACTTC	CGVTGERYEQYF
TRBV2	NA	medium-sized	TRBJ2-7	TGTGCCAGCAGTGAAGTCCCGGGGGCCTACGAGCAGTACTTC	CASSEVPGAYEQYF
TRBV11-3	NA	once	TRBJ2-3	TGTGCCAGCAGCCCCCGACTATCAGTCACAGATACGCAGTATTTT	CASSPRLSVTDTQYF
TRBV9	TRBD1	NA	TRBJ1-1	TGTGCCAGCAGCGAAGGGGGGACAGGGGGCGTTACTGAAGCTTTCTTT	CASSEGGTGGVTEAFF
TRBV7-2	NA	NA	TRBJ2-3	TGTGCCAGCAGCTCCCCCTTGGTTGGAGCTGGTGTAGATACGCAGTATTTT	CASSSPLVGAGVDTQYF
TRBV5-6	NA	many	TRBJ1-6	TGTGCCAGCAGCTTGGCCGTTAATTCACCCCTCCACTTT	CASSLAVNSPLHF
TRBV3-1	TRBD2	once	TRBJ2-3	TGTGCCAGCAGCCAAGAACTAGCGGGCACAGATACGCAGTATTTT	CASSQELAGTDTQYF
TRBV6-2/TRBV6-3	TRBD1	NA	TRBJ2-7	TGTGCCAGCAGTTACTTAGGGGGCCCCTACGAGCAGTACTTC	CASSYLGGPYEQYF
TRBV27	TRBD2	many	TRBJ2-7	TGTGCCAGCAGTCCGGAGACTAGCGGCTACGAGCAGTACTTC	CASSPETSGYEQYF
TRBV28	TRBD1	many	TRBJ1-4	TGTGCCAGCAGTCCCGAAGAACAGGGGGCGGGAGAAAAACTGTTTTTT	CASSPEEQGAGEKLFF
TRBV24-1	NA	once	TRBJ2-1	TGTGCCACCAGTGATAAGGGAAGGGGAAGAGACAATGAGCAGTTCTTC	CATSDKGRGRDNEQFF
TRBV6-1	NA	many	TRBJ2-5	TGTGCCAGCAGGGGGGACATGTCCATCCCCGGGGAGACCCAGTACTTC	CASRGDMSIPGETQYF
TRBV24-1	TRBD2	NA	TRBJ2-5	TGTGCCACCATTGAGGCTATCGGGAGGACGGAGACCCAGTACTTC	CATIEAIGRTETQYF
TRBV19	NA	NA	TRBJ2-2	TGTGCAAGTAGCCCCGCAGGGGGGTCCGGAGAGCTGTTTTTT	CASSPAGGSGELFF